This note documents a single T cell receptor beta chain sequence. The antigen remains unidentified. The sample belongs to a study of shared clonotypes between healthy human individuals. Study-level results: Memory subsets had estimated richness that was generally smaller than that of naive subsets.

The CDR3 runs 14 residues. V lost 5 bases, J lost 2 bases, and 10 bases lay in between. The germline V gene encodes CDR1 LNHDA and CDR2 SQIVND (reference sequence). For every subset, genomic DNA was evenly distributed across several immunoSEQ plates. Per sorted-subset replicate PCR, input was approximately 180 ng DNA, representing roughly 29,000 T cell genomes. Assay: immunoSEQ multiplex PCR; the TCRdb copy retains only in-frame clones and omits some. This sample has about 1.1 million clones; about four fifths occur once, and the top ten carry 0.5% to 0.6%. This receptor was identified in a man in his late teens or twenties in good health. Some clones in this sample may be carry-over from other donors' samples. V gene TRBV19 combines with J gene TRBJ2-1, with D perhaps being TRBD1 or TRBD2 (5 bases each). Sequencing was done on a sample of memory CD4+ T cells from PBMCs. Sample subset: CD45RA-negative fraction. CDR3 region: CASSAGTTYNEQFF. Here the CDR3 DNA reads TGTGCCAGTAGTGCTGGGACCACCTACAATGAGCAGTTCTTC. Full variable domain (missing parts from reference TRBV19 and TRBJ2-1): DGGITQSPKYLFRKEGQNVTLSCEQNLNHDAMYWYRQDPGQGLRLIYYSQIVNDFQKGDIAEGYSVSREKKESFPLTVTSAQKNPTAFYLCASSAGTTYNEQFFGPGTRLTVL.